The rows below give T cell receptor beta chains drawn from one sample of a study of blood T cells in healthy people across ages. Using its own MiXCR run on the 5' RACE reads, TCRdb lists one record per CDR3 protein. The sample has about 280,000 distinct CDR3 sequences; roughly 26% are singletons. The sample taken for sequencing was blood. Every receptor here comes from a woman in her 70s in good health. The CDR3 runs from the conserved cysteine through the conserved F or W. The order of the fields is CDR3 DNA, CDR3 protein, D gene, V gene, clone size, J gene. The D gene is left open where the match is weak. For some rows the clone size is stated as once, few or many, or as a class when expanded; others skip it.

CDR3nt: TGCGCCAGCAGCTTGTATTCGGGACAGGACTACGAGCAGTACTTC; CDR3aa: CASSLYSGQDYEQYF; d_gene: TRBD1; v_gene: TRBV5-1; abundance: NA; j_gene: TRBJ2-7
CDR3nt: TGTGCCAGCAGCTTATCGTTGGGACTCCAAGAGACCCAGTACTTC; CDR3aa: CASSLSLGLQETQYF; d_gene: NA; v_gene: TRBV7-9; abundance: NA; j_gene: TRBJ2-5
CDR3nt: TGTGCCAGCAGCTTCGTATACGGGGATACGCAGTATTTT; CDR3aa: CASSFVYGDTQYF; d_gene: NA; v_gene: TRBV7-9; abundance: few; j_gene: TRBJ2-3
CDR3nt: TGTGCCAGCAGCCAAGGTCGACAGGGGCGACTTAATGAAAAACTGTTTTTT; CDR3aa: CASSQGRQGRLNEKLFF; d_gene: TRBD1; v_gene: TRBV4-2; abundance: NA; j_gene: TRBJ1-4
CDR3nt: TGTGCCAGCCTAACCAGGACAGGGGGGGACACTGAAGCTTTCTTT; CDR3aa: CASLTRTGGDTEAFF; d_gene: TRBD1; v_gene: TRBV27; abundance: NA; j_gene: TRBJ1-1
CDR3nt: TGTGCCAGTAAGGGCGAGGTAAGGAACACTGAAGCTTTCTTT; CDR3aa: CASKGEVRNTEAFF; d_gene: NA; v_gene: TRBV12-3/TRBV12-4; abundance: NA; j_gene: TRBJ1-1
CDR3nt: TGCGCCAGCAGCTTGGATCTAGCGGGAGGAGGTGAGCAGTACTTC; CDR3aa: CASSLDLAGGGEQYF; d_gene: TRBD2; v_gene: TRBV5-1; abundance: NA; j_gene: TRBJ2-7
CDR3nt: TGCGCCAGCAGCCCGGACAGGGGGGCCCGCATTGCTGAAGCTTTCTTT; CDR3aa: CASSPDRGARIAEAFF; d_gene: TRBD1; v_gene: TRBV5-1; abundance: NA; j_gene: TRBJ1-1
CDR3nt: TGTGCCAGCAGCTCCACAGGGTTTAACGAGCAGTACTTC; CDR3aa: CASSSTGFNEQYF; d_gene: NA; v_gene: TRBV12-3/TRBV12-4; abundance: NA; j_gene: TRBJ2-7
CDR3nt: TGCAGCGCCGGGGAGTTAGGTCGCTACACCTTC; CDR3aa: CSAGELGRYTF; d_gene: NA; v_gene: TRBV29-1; abundance: few; j_gene: TRBJ1-2
CDR3nt: TGTGCCAGCAGCTTGGACATGGGGGGGTGGGGCGGTCTGTACAATGAGCAGTTCTTC; CDR3aa: CASSLDMGGWGGLYNEQFF; d_gene: TRBD2; v_gene: TRBV7-8; abundance: NA; j_gene: TRBJ2-1
CDR3nt: TGCAGTGCTAGTTTTTACGGGGGGAGCTCCTACAATGAGCAGTTCTTC; CDR3aa: CSASFYGGSSYNEQFF; d_gene: TRBD2; v_gene: TRBV20-1; abundance: many; j_gene: TRBJ2-1
CDR3nt: TGTGCCAGCAGGCCTAACAGAGATAATTCACCCCTCCACTTT; CDR3aa: CASRPNRDNSPLHF; d_gene: NA; v_gene: TRBV27; abundance: NA; j_gene: TRBJ1-6
CDR3nt: TGTGCCAGCAGCTTTTATTCCCCGGGATCCTATAATTCACCCCTCCACTTT; CDR3aa: CASSFYSPGSYNSPLHF; d_gene: NA; v_gene: TRBV27; abundance: NA; j_gene: TRBJ1-6
CDR3nt: TGTGCCAGCAGCTTAATGACAGGGGGCTCGTACGAGCAGTACTTC; CDR3aa: CASSLMTGGSYEQYF; d_gene: TRBD1; v_gene: TRBV7-3; abundance: NA; j_gene: TRBJ2-7
CDR3nt: TGTGCCGGCAGCCGGGGACTCCTCTACAATGAGCAGTTCTTC; CDR3aa: CAGSRGLLYNEQFF; d_gene: NA; v_gene: TRBV14; abundance: few; j_gene: TRBJ2-1
CDR3nt: TGTGCCAGCAGCTTCGGGACTAGTGGGGCCTACGAGCAGTACTTC; CDR3aa: CASSFGTSGAYEQYF; d_gene: TRBD2; v_gene: TRBV7-6; abundance: few; j_gene: TRBJ2-7
CDR3nt: TGTGCTAGTGGTTCCCACAGGACCCAAGGCACCGGGGAGCTGTTTTTT; CDR3aa: CASGSHRTQGTGELFF; d_gene: NA; v_gene: TRBV12-5; abundance: NA; j_gene: TRBJ2-2
CDR3nt: TGTGCCAGCAGCTTAACGGTAGCGGGGTTCCCCTACGAGCAGTACTTC; CDR3aa: CASSLTVAGFPYEQYF; d_gene: TRBD2; v_gene: TRBV7-9; abundance: few; j_gene: TRBJ2-7
CDR3nt: TGTGCCAGCAGCCACAGGGGCGGCGAGCAGTACTTC; CDR3aa: CASSHRGGEQYF; d_gene: TRBD1; v_gene: TRBV7-9; abundance: NA; j_gene: TRBJ2-7
CDR3nt: TGCAGCGTTGATAGTGGTACGCAGTATTTT; CDR3aa: CSVDSGTQYF; d_gene: NA; v_gene: TRBV29-1; abundance: NA; j_gene: TRBJ2-3
CDR3nt: TGTGCCAGCAGCCAAGAGCGGGAGAGTTTTGAGCAGTTCTTC; CDR3aa: CASSQERESFEQFF; d_gene: TRBD2; v_gene: TRBV4-2; abundance: NA; j_gene: TRBJ2-1
CDR3nt: TGTGCCAGCAGTTCCAGGACAGGGGGGTTCAATGAGCAGTTCTTC; CDR3aa: CASSSRTGGFNEQFF; d_gene: TRBD1; v_gene: TRBV27; abundance: NA; j_gene: TRBJ2-1
CDR3nt: TGCGCCAGCAGTGCCGGGGGAGGGTGGAATGAGCAGTTCTTC; CDR3aa: CASSAGGGWNEQFF; d_gene: TRBD2; v_gene: TRBV10-1; abundance: few; j_gene: TRBJ2-1
CDR3nt: TGTGCCAGCAGTCCCTCATCTGGGAGCAATCAGCCCCAGCATTTT; CDR3aa: CASSPSSGSNQPQHF; d_gene: NA; v_gene: TRBV28; abundance: NA; j_gene: TRBJ1-5
CDR3nt: TGCGCCAGCAGCTCGACAGGGGACGACTATGGCTACACCTTC; CDR3aa: CASSSTGDDYGYTF; d_gene: TRBD1; v_gene: TRBV5-1; abundance: NA; j_gene: TRBJ1-2
CDR3nt: TGCAGTGCTAAGTTGGCTGCTTCCTACAATGAGCAGTTCTTC; CDR3aa: CSAKLAASYNEQFF; d_gene: NA; v_gene: TRBV20-1; abundance: NA; j_gene: TRBJ2-1
CDR3nt: TGTGCCATCAGTGAAGCTAGCGGGAGGGTGGCAGATACGCAGTATTTT; CDR3aa: CAISEASGRVADTQYF; d_gene: TRBD2; v_gene: TRBV10-3; abundance: NA; j_gene: TRBJ2-3
CDR3nt: TGCGCCAGCAGCTTCACAGCATCTTACTCCAATGAGCAGTTCTTC; CDR3aa: CASSFTASYSNEQFF; d_gene: NA; v_gene: TRBV5-1; abundance: few; j_gene: TRBJ2-1
CDR3nt: TGTGCCAGCAAAGGGGATTACAAGCAGTTCTTC; CDR3aa: CASKGDYKQFF; d_gene: NA; v_gene: TRBV6-1; abundance: NA; j_gene: TRBJ2-1
CDR3nt: TGTGCCAGCAGCTTAGGCGGGACTAGCGGAAAAGACATTCAGTACTTC; CDR3aa: CASSLGGTSGKDIQYF; d_gene: TRBD2; v_gene: TRBV7-2; abundance: once; j_gene: TRBJ2-4
CDR3nt: TGTGCCACCAGCAGGGAGGGACAGGGTGAAAATGAGCAGTTCTTC; CDR3aa: CATSREGQGENEQFF; d_gene: TRBD1; v_gene: TRBV15; abundance: once; j_gene: TRBJ2-1
CDR3nt: TGCAGCGTTTCCAGGGGTGATGGCTACACCTTC; CDR3aa: CSVSRGDGYTF; d_gene: NA; v_gene: TRBV29-1; abundance: NA; j_gene: TRBJ1-2
CDR3nt: TGTGCCAGCAAGACGGCGACAGGGAAGATAGAAAAACTGTTTTTT; CDR3aa: CASKTATGKIEKLFF; d_gene: TRBD1; v_gene: TRBV6-6; abundance: few; j_gene: TRBJ1-4
CDR3nt: TGCAGCGTTGAATCCAGCGGGGTCTCCTACGAGCAGTGCTTC; CDR3aa: CSVESSGVSYEQCF; d_gene: TRBD2; v_gene: TRBV29-1; abundance: NA; j_gene: TRBJ2-7